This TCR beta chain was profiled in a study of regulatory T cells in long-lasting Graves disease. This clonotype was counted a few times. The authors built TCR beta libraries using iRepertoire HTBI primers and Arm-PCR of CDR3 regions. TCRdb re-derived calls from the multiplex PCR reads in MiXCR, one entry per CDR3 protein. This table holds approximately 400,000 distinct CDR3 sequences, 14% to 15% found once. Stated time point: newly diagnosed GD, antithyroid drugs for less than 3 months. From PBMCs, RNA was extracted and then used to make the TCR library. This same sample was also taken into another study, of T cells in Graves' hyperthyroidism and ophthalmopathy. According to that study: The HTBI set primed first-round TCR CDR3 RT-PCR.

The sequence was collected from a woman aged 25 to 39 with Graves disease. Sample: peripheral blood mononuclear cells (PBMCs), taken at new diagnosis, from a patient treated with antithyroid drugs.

Here the CDR3 reads CASSPPERRDEQFF. The CDR3 nucleotides read TGTGCCAGCTCACCACCGGAAAGGCGGGATGAGCAGTTCTTC. This chain connects TRBV18 to TRBJ2-1, with TRBD2 as a possible D gene (5 bases). CDR1 and CDR2 (germline): KGHSH, LQKENI. CDR3 length: 14 amino acids. With 0 bases removed from V and 8 bases from J, the gap between germline ends came to 11 bases.